This T cell receptor beta chain was obtained from a study of primary melanoma T cells and metastatic recurrence (dated by TCRdb to the early 2020s). Background on the whole study: The cohort consisted of around 180 primary melanomas of stage T2 to T4, each more than 1 mm thick. The T-cell fraction measured by TCR beta sequencing was weighed against progression-free survival, the clinical outcome chosen for the comparison. Histopathological grading of tumor-infiltrating lymphocytes served as the comparison point for the T-cell fraction derived from sequencing. The study examined whether T-cell fraction and T-cell repertoire clonality in primary melanoma tumors predicted patient outcome.

The research as a whole found: Reportedly, adding T-cell fraction to tumor thickness improved progression-free survival prediction more than adding any other histopathological variable did. The tumor T-cell fraction reportedly predicted progression-free survival independently of thickness, ulceration, mitotic rate and age. A T-cell fraction above 20% appeared protective regardless of ulceration status, mitotic rate or nodal disease. An effective T-cell-mediated antitumor response in primary melanoma was framed by the authors only as a suggestion, not a demonstrated mechanism.

The library was made by the immunoSEQ multiplex PCR assay. Primary melanoma tumor tissue was subjected to high-throughput sequencing of the T-cell receptor beta chain. The paper's processing steps were these. TCRB CDR3 sharing between samples and the distribution of insertions and deletions were included in the repertoire analyses. The predictive value of the T-cell fraction was ranked against histopathological variables by a gradient-boosted model. The table was pulled from immuneACCESS by TCRdb, which kept in-frame rearrangements only. Such tables lose some clones; where checked, under half of the loss comes from unresolved V genes, and the rest has no known cause. That table is the source of V, J and clone size, and D and trimming were worked out from the DNA. The sample table lists about 700 clones, less than 90% of them with a count of one. The top ten clones comprise approximately 15% of the sample.

The patients had surgically resected primary melanoma that was considered potentially curable but at risk of metastatic recurrence. Notes on this clone: Its antigen has not been determined. No much larger clone exists at a distance of one base, and base qualities are not known.

The receptor was isolated from a human donor with melanoma. Material for sequencing was melanoma tumor tissue.

The base sequence is TGTGCCAGTAGTATATCGTCCCCCGACAGGGGCCCAACATACGAGCAGTACTTC. It is translated as CASSISSPDRGPTYEQYF. This sequence uses TRBV19 and TRBJ2-7; 8 central bases correspond to TRBD1. Trimming leaves V shorter by 2 bases and J shorter by 4 bases, with the junction holding 16 bases beyond the gene matches. Taken from cysteine to phenylalanine, the CDR3 has 18 residues. The sequence is cut down to CDR3 DNA, 54 bases in frame from base 1. In the germline V gene (reference sequence), CDR1 corresponds to LNHDA and CDR2 to SQIVND.